The 10 T cell receptor beta chains below were found in one sample sequenced in a study of cytomegalovirus exposure and HLA in healthy donors. Amplification used 60 Vbeta primers and 13 Jbeta primers. Produced via immunoSEQ multiplex PCR; TCRdb's table is partial and in-frame only. The sample consists of 150,000 to 200,000 clones, about 80% of them appearing once. The sequenced material came from PBMCs. The receptors come from a woman younger than 35 in good health and CMV-seropositive.

The chain is built from TRBV6-1 and TRBJ1-1; D not certain. Trimming removed 8 bases at V and 4 bases at J, with 14 bases between. There are 13 residues in the CDR3. Per the germline V gene, CDR1 is MNHNS and CDR2 is SASEGT. CDR3 region: CASLRSLGTEAFF. In DNA, the CDR3 is TGTGCCAGCCTACGGAGTCTGGGCACTGAAGCTTTCTTT.

The chain uses TRBV10-2 and TRBJ2-3; possible D gene TRBD2, 6 bases. V gave up 4 bases and J gave up 5 bases, with 7 bases separating them. Germline V gives CDR1 WSHSY, CDR2 SAAADI. The CDR3 runs to 12 residues. CDR3 loop: CASSAEGDTQYF. The CDR3 nucleotides are TGCGCCAGCAGTGCGGAGGGAGATACGCAGTATTTT.

This clone was counted once. The J gene is TRBJ2-7, the V gene TRBV7-8, with 10 bases lining up with TRBD2. Looked up from germline, CDR1 is SGHVS and CDR2 is FQNEAQ. CDR3 length: 16 residues. V trimming: 4 bases; J trimming: 0 bases; junction bases outside the gene matches: 6. The CDR3 sequence: CASSSWTSGSSYEQYV. The CDR3 bases are TGTGCCAGCAGCTCCTGGACTAGCGGCTCCTCCTACGAGCAGTACGTC.

This chain uses TRBV5-6 with TRBJ2-3; a weak D match, TRBD1 (6 bases). Germline V gene sequence: CDR1 SGHDT, CDR2 YYEEEE. CDR3 size: 11 residues. The V end was cut by 5 bases, the J end by 6 bases, with 7 bases between. The CDR3 DNA is TGTGCCAGCAGAACAGGGGATACGCAGTATTTT. Translated: CASRTGDTQYF.

The V and J genes are TRBV19 and TRBJ2-7, with TRBD1 as a possible D gene (6 bases). V was shortened by 5 bases and J by 3 bases, with 17 bases between the two germline ends. Germline lookup yields CDR1 LNHDA and CDR2 SQIVND (reference sequence). The CDR3 is made up of 15 amino acids. The CDR3 sequence is CASSVGHPTYYEQYF. The CDR3 DNA is TGTGCCAGTAGTGTGGGACACCCGACGTACTACGAGCAGTACTTC.

The chain has TRBV7-2 and TRBJ2-7, with 8 nucleotides matching TRBD1. Germline assignment: CDR1 SGHTA and CDR2 FQGNSA. V dropped 5 bases and J dropped 6; count of bases not matched to a gene: 9. The CDR3 sequence is 14 residues long. CDR3 residues: CASSPARTGFEQYF. CDR3 nucleotides: TGTGCCAGCAGCCCCGCCAGGACAGGGTTCGAGCAGTACTTC.

This chain connects TRBV5-1 to TRBJ1-1; D perhaps matches TRBD1 (5 bases). CDR1 SGHRS and CDR2 YFSETQ come from the germline V gene. CDR3 length equals 15 residues. V gave up 3 bases and J gave up 0 bases, with 12 bases separating them. CDR3 residues: CASSSLDTLNTEAFF. CDR3 sequence (DNA): TGCGCCAGCAGCTCGCTGGACACGTTGAACACTGAAGCTTTCTTT.

The chain recombines TRBV6-4 with TRBJ2-1; 9 bases agree with TRBD2. The germline CDR1 and CDR2 sequences are MRHNA and SNTAGT. The ends lost 4 bases at V and 6 bases at J; junction bases unmatched: 4. The CDR3 has 14 amino acids. DNA for the CDR3: TGTGCCAGCAGTGTGGAGCGGGGGGTCAATGAGCAGTTCTTC. Translated, it gives CASSVERGVNEQFF.

CDR3 sequence reads: CASSSGLAGGGTDTQYF. CDR3 DNA sequence: TGCGCCAGCAGCTCCGGACTAGCGGGGGGTGGCACAGATACGCAGTATTTT. The genes are TRBV5-1 and TRBJ2-3, with 14 bases matching TRBD2. Looked up from germline, CDR1 is SGHRS and CDR2 is YFSETQ. V lost 3 bases and J lost 1; bases outside the gene matches: 4. There are 17 residues in the CDR3.

The gene calls are TRBV29-1 and TRBJ2-5; D remains unclear. V dropped 6 bases and J dropped 1 base, with 9 bases sitting between them. CDR1 and CDR2 (germline): SQVTM, ANQGSEA. The CDR3 contains 12 residues. This chain's CDR3 is CSVRPVQETQYF. In DNA form, the CDR3 reads TGCAGCGTGAGGCCCGTCCAAGAGACCCAGTACTTC.